Sequencing of this T cell receptor beta chain was carried out in a study of T-cell memory formation after mild COVID-19. Background on the study: Largely, the TCR clusters proved donor specific.

About this clonotype itself: The antigen is undetermined.

The CDR3 runs 16 residues. The germline V and J ends were trimmed by 2 bases and 6 bases, with 17 bases remaining between them. Germline CDR1 is SGHTA and CDR2 is FQGNSA. Barcoded TCR alpha and TCR beta cDNA libraries with UMIs came from 5'RACE using constant-segment primers. One entry per CDR3 protein, called by TCRdb with MiXCR from the 5' RACE reads. The sample carries 550,000 to 600,000 distinct CDR3 sequences, approximately 21% recorded once. Study results and caveats: Memory from before infection featured some responding clones, which suggests cross-reactive memory joined.

The rearrangement uses TRBV7-2 and TRBJ2-1; the D call may be TRBD1 or TRBD2 (5 bases each). This clonotype was obtained from an adult woman who had mild COVID-19 (a few samples of this study predate the infection). Cell type and time point are not known. Sequenced: PBMCs or a T cell subset sorted from them (not recorded which). This CDR3 is CASSLKGRIGGNEQFF. The CDR3 coding sequence is TGTGCCAGCAGCTTAAAGGGTCGCATTGGGGGCAATGAGCAGTTCTTC.